This T cell receptor (beta chain) originates from a study of T cell responses to AZD1222 COVID-19 vaccine. Study as a whole: Some second doses came at about 4 weeks and others at about 12 weeks; these were pooled.

Notes on the study in general: CD4 TCRs covered the whole spike, strongest at regions 160-218 and 743-854. Donors were largely white British and mainly female; clonal diversity was possibly underestimated. Scientists sampled the repertoires only once the peak T cell response had passed.

Germline CDR1 is MNHEY and CDR2 is SMNVEV (reference sequence). The CDR3 length is 18 residues. With 2 bases removed from V and 2 bases from J, the gap between germline ends came to 21 bases. Measured with immunoSEQ multiplex PCR; TCRdb has only the in-frame clones, and not every one. Of roughly 140,000 clones in the sample, approximately 90% are singletons; the top ten hold around 5.2%. Regarding this clone: The antigen is not known.

The chain uses TRBV27 and TRBJ1-2, with D possibly being TRBD1 (6 bases). The specimen was peripheral blood, collected on day 0 of AZD1222 vaccination. The sequence was collected from an adult in good health. CDR3 region: CASSLGGPRGQSNYGYTF. Here the CDR3 DNA reads TGTGCCAGCAGTTTAGGAGGTCCCAGGGGTCAAAGCAACTATGGCTACACCTTC.